A selection of T cell receptor beta chains follows, all from one sample in a study of OX40 agonist ivuxolimab in advanced cancers. The repertoire was sequenced with immunoSEQ multiplex PCR; TCRdb's copy has only in-frame clones and lacks some. Among some 12,000 clones listed, under 80% were seen once. The specimen was CD4+ or CD8+ T cells sorted from blood, collected in a trial of the OX40 agonist ivuxolimab. All receptors derive from an adult with an advanced solid tumor such as melanoma, head and neck, liver or kidney cancer. The CDR3 runs from the conserved cysteine through the conserved F or W. D genes are given only for firm matches. Clone size is not always given. Where it is, it says once, few, many or a class for expanded clones.

TRBV7-9,.,TRBJ2-1,.,TGTGCCAGCAGCCCTTCCGGGGGAGCCATCCCCAATGAGCAGTTCTTC,CASSPSGGAIPNEQFF
TRBV2,once,TRBJ2-1,TRBD2,TGTGCCAGCAAGATTAGCGGGAACTACAATGAGCAGTTCTTC,CASKISGNYNEQFF
TRBV30,.,TRBJ2-3,.,TGTGCCTGGAGTGACCAACCGGAAGATACGCAGTATTTT,CAWSDQPEDTQYF
TRBV10-3,few,TRBJ2-7,TRBD1,TGTGCCATCAGTGAGGGGGGACAGGGAGTGTCCTACTCCTACGAGCAGTACTTC,CAISEGGQGVSYSYEQYF
TRBV30,once,TRBJ1-3,.,TGTGCCTGGGGGGAATCTGGAAACACCATATATTTT,CAWGESGNTIYF
TRBV6-6,.,TRBJ2-7,.,TGTGCCAGCAGTTATATATCGGCCCTTCACTCCTACGAGCAGTACTTC,CASSYISALHSYEQYF
TRBV28,.,TRBJ2-7,TRBD1,TGTGCCAGCAACACCCGGGACAGGGATCCCAGGGTCTACGAGCAGTACTTC,CASNTRDRDPRVYEQYF
TRBV4-3,.,TRBJ1-1,TRBD1,TGCGCCAGCAGCCAAGGGGCAGGGGGGAACACTGAAGCTTTCTTT,CASSQGAGGNTEAFF
TRBV28,.,TRBJ2-7,TRBD1,TGTGCCAGCAGCCTTGGACAGGGGGCAAAAGAGCAGTACTTC,CASSLGQGAKEQYF
TRBV5-4,.,TRBJ2-7,.,TGTGCCAGCAGCACGCGGGACAGTCCCTACGAGCAGTACTTC,CASSTRDSPYEQYF
TRBV7-9,.,TRBJ1-2,.,TGTGCCAGCAGCTTAGCTGGGAACAGGGCCAACTATGGCTACACCTTC,CASSLAGNRANYGYTF
TRBV20-1,.,TRBJ2-7,.,TGCAGTGCAGTTGGGTACGAGCAGTACTTC,CSAVGYEQYF
TRBV9,.,TRBJ2-1,.,TGTGCCAGCAGCCCCCTTGGGAGCGGCGCCCATGAGCAGTTCTTC,CASSPLGSGAHEQFF
TRBV11-2,.,TRBJ2-1,TRBD1,TGTGCCAGCAGCCCCCGGACAGGGGGCGTAAATGAGCAGTTCTTC,CASSPRTGGVNEQFF
TRBV4-3,.,TRBJ2-1,.,TGCGCCAGCAGCCAAGACTACCGAGACAATGAGCAGTTCTTC,CASSQDYRDNEQFF
TRBV28,.,TRBJ1-2,.,TGTGCCAGCAGTTTTGGGTTAGGTGAGGGCTATGGCTACACCTTC,CASSFGLGEGYGYTF
TRBV6-5,.,TRBJ2-3,TRBD2,TGTGCCAGCGGACTAGCGGGGCCGGGAGATACGCAGTATTTT,CASGLAGPGDTQYF
TRBV28,.,TRBJ2-5,TRBD1,TGTGCCAGCAGTACCCATGAACAGGGGTTCCAAGAGACCCAGTACTTC,CASSTHEQGFQETQYF
TRBV19,.,TRBJ1-1,.,TGTGCCAGTAGTTTTCACGTGAACACTGAAGCTTTCTTT,CASSFHVNTEAFF
TRBV6-5,medium-sized,TRBJ2-2,.,TGTGCCAGCAGTTATATTGGGGGAGCCGGGGAGCTGTTTTTT,CASSYIGGAGELFF
TRBV28,.,TRBJ2-7,TRBD1,TGTGCCAGCAGCCTAGGGACAGGGGTTCCTTACGAGCAGTACTTC,CASSLGTGVPYEQYF
TRBV28,.,TRBJ1-2,.,TGTGCCAGCAGTTTAGTGGACACCTCTAACTATGGCTACACCTTC,CASSLVDTSNYGYTF
TRBV30,.,TRBJ1-1,TRBD1,TGTGCCTGGAGTGTTTGGACAGGGGATACTGAAGCTTTCTTT,CAWSVWTGDTEAFF
TRBV27,.,TRBJ1-1,.,TGTGCCAGCAGTTTGGACAGAAGGACTGAAGCTTTCTTT,CASSLDRRTEAFF
TRBV27,.,TRBJ2-1,TRBD1,TGTGCCAGCAGTTCACTCCGGACAGGGGGCAAGTACAATGAGCAGTTCTTC,CASSSLRTGGKYNEQFF